Listed below are T cell receptor beta chains from one sample, sequenced in a study of human T cells and chemical hapten exposure. MiXCR, applied by TCRdb to the RACE reads, yields one record per CDR3 protein. The sample has some 99,000 distinct CDR3 sequences, 9% to 9.5% seen once. The sequencing here drew on whole blood, taken in connection with sensitization to the hapten diphenylcyclopropenone (DPC). These receptor sequences come from a woman aged 40 to 49 with alopecia areata. Some clones in this sample may be carry-over from other donors' samples. The CDR3 runs from the conserved cysteine through the conserved F or W. The D gene is left open where the match is weak. Clone sizes are given selectively: once, few, many, or a class where the clone is expanded.

clone_size j_call d_call v_call cdr3_length cdr3_nt cdr3_aa
many TRBJ2-2 NA TRBV12-3/TRBV12-4 13 TGTGCCAGCAGTTTATTCGGGACCGGGGAGCTGTTTTTT CASSLFGTGELFF
NA TRBJ1-2 NA TRBV24-1 15 TGTGCCACCAACCCCGGCGTGTCAGGGAGCTATGGCTACACCTTC CATNPGVSGSYGYTF
few TRBJ2-3 NA TRBV7-2 11 TGTGCCAGCAGCAGAAAGGGGAGGTTGTATTTT CASSRKGRLYF
many TRBJ1-1 NA TRBV7-6 14 TGTGCCAGCAGCTTAGAAGGGGCTAACACTGAAGCTTTCTTT CASSLEGANTEAFF
NA TRBJ2-7 TRBD1 TRBV5-5 13 TGTGCCAGCAGCTTGATACAGGGGTACGAGCAGTACTTC CASSLIQGYEQYF
NA TRBJ1-6 NA TRBV7-9 14 TGTGCCACCCCTCTAGCCAGGTCTAATTCACCCCTCCACTTT CATPLARSNSPLHF
few TRBJ2-5 NA TRBV7-9 17 TGTGCCAGCAGCGGCCCAGGGTTAGCAGCGTACCAAGAGACCCAGTACTTC CASSGPGLAAYQETQYF
many TRBJ1-1 NA TRBV13 15 TGTGCCAGCAGCTTAGCAGGAGTAATGAACACTGAAGCTTTCTTT CASSLAGVMNTEAFF
many TRBJ2-1 NA TRBV5-6 13 TGTGCCAGCAGCTTGGATCGGTTCAATGAGCAGTTCTTC CASSLDRFNEQFF
NA TRBJ2-1 NA TRBV7-2 13 TGTGCCAGCAGCGCCCCGAACGGGACTCCGCAGTTCTTC CASSAPNGTPQFF
many TRBJ2-3 TRBD1 TRBV19 11 TGTGCCAGTAGTATGGGACAGGCGCAGTATTTT CASSMGQAQYF
few TRBJ2-3 TRBD1 TRBV12-5 13 TGTGCTAGTGGCCCAGGGGGTTCAGATACGCAGTATTTT CASGPGGSDTQYF
many TRBJ2-1 NA TRBV7-2 15 TGTGCCAGCAGCGATGGGCCCACCAGAAACAATGAGCAGTTCTTC CASSDGPTRNNEQFF
many TRBJ2-5 NA TRBV6-1 13 TGTGCCAGCAGCCGATCAGGGGTAGAGACCCAGTACTTC CASSRSGVETQYF
few TRBJ2-7 TRBD1 TRBV6-5 15 TGTGCCAGCAGGACAACGGGACAGGGATGGGGCGAGCAGTACTTC CASRTTGQGWGEQYF
few TRBJ1-4 NA TRBV27 15 TGTGCCAGCAGTTTGTACCGGGAAGGGGGTGAAAAACTGTTTTTT CASSLYREGGEKLFF
many TRBJ1-1 TRBD1 TRBV20-1 17 TGCAGTGCCCCTATGGGGACAGGGATTAATCGGAACACTGAAGCTTTCTTT CSAPMGTGINRNTEAFF
many TRBJ1-1 NA TRBV11-2 13 TGTGCCAGCAGCTTTACAGGAAGCACTGAAGCTTTCTTT CASSFTGSTEAFF
NA TRBJ2-2 NA TRBV28 18 TGTGCCAGCAGTCTCCCCCGGGACCGAATATTGGTTACCGGGGAGCTGTTTTTT CASSLPRDRILVTGELFF
NA TRBJ1-5 NA TRBV25-1 14 TGTGCCAGCAGTGCCGGCGGGGAGAATCAGCCCCAGCATTTT CASSAGGENQPQHF
few TRBJ1-1 NA TRBV6-6 13 TGTGCCAGCAGATACGGGGGGCCCACTGAAGCTTTCTTT CASRYGGPTEAFF
few TRBJ1-5 NA TRBV7-2 12 TGTGCCAGCAGAGAAGGCAATCAGCCCCAGCATTTT CASREGNQPQHF
few TRBJ2-7 NA TRBV7-8 15 TGTGCCAGCAGCTTAGGGGGCCGTAGCTCCTACGAGCAGTACTTC CASSLGGRSSYEQYF
NA TRBJ2-3 NA TRBV4-2 16 TGTGCCAGCAGCCCCCGCGAGTACCCTAGCACAGATACGCAGTATTTT CASSPREYPSTDTQYF
few TRBJ1-6 NA TRBV7-9 18 TGTGCCAGCAGCTCACCAAGAGGGGATGATTACTATAATTCACCCCTCCACTTT CASSSPRGDDYYNSPLHF
NA TRBJ2-3 TRBD2 TRBV4-1 16 TGCGCCAGCAGCCCGGTAGCGGGGGGGAGCACAGATACGCAGTATTTT CASSPVAGGSTDTQYF
NA TRBJ1-5 NA TRBV6-5 14 TGTGCCAGCAGTACCGACAGCTACAATCAGCCCCAGCATTTT CASSTDSYNQPQHF
many TRBJ1-6 NA TRBV19 18 TGTGCCAGTAGCCCCCTCGTGGGGACGGACATCCTATATTCACCCCTCCACTTT CASSPLVGTDILYSPLHF
NA TRBJ2-2 TRBD1 TRBV18 16 TGTGCCAGCTCACTTCTGGGACAGGGGAAGACCGGGGAGCTGTTTTTT CASSLLGQGKTGELFF
NA TRBJ2-4 NA TRBV21-1 18 TGTGCCAGCAGCAACAAATCCACCTGCATAGCAGCCAAAAACATTCAGTACTTC CASSNKSTCIAAKNIQYF
few TRBJ2-1 NA TRBV7-8 15 TGTGCCAGCAGCTTTGGAGGACTTTCCTACAATGAGCAGTTCTTC CASSFGGLSYNEQFF
many TRBJ2-7 NA TRBV29-1 15 TGCAGCGGAGCAACCCTGGGGGGCATCTCCTACGAGCAGTACTTC CSGATLGGISYEQYF
many TRBJ2-7 NA TRBV20-1 14 NA CSALRAGASYEQYF
NA TRBJ1-1 NA TRBV12-3/TRBV12-4 17 TGTGCCAGCAGGCGACGGGGGGAGGGCACAATGAACACTGAAGCTTTCTTT CASRRRGEGTMNTEAFF
NA TRBJ2-5 NA TRBV2 15 TGTGCCAGCAGTGAAAGGGTTATGGGAGAAGAGACCCAGTACTTC CASSERVMGEETQYF
NA TRBJ2-5 NA TRBV10-3 15 TGTGCCATCCAGACAGACCGGCTACGTCCAGAGACCCAGTACTTC CAIQTDRLRPETQYF
many TRBJ1-4 NA TRBV12-3/TRBV12-4 14 TGTGCCAGCAGGCTCTCTGGAGGGAATGAAAAACTGTTTTTT CASRLSGGNEKLFF
many TRBJ2-2 NA TRBV7-8 10 TGTGCCAGCCAAGCCGGGGAGCTGTTTTTT CASQAGELFF
few TRBJ1-1 TRBD1 TRBV7-2 15 TGTGCCAGCAGCCGCGGGACAGTTTGGAGCACTGAAGCTTTCTTT CASSRGTVWSTEAFF
many TRBJ2-7 NA TRBV18 13 TGTGCCAGCTCAGATTTTGAAGGGTACGAGCAGTACTTC CASSDFEGYEQYF
many TRBJ2-7 NA TRBV19 11 TGTGCCAGTAGGTCCGGGACAAGGCAGTACTTC CASRSGTRQYF
many TRBJ2-3 NA TRBV4-1 16 TGCGCCAGCAGCCAAGGGGTCAGACATAGCACAGATACGCAGTATTTT CASSQGVRHSTDTQYF
many TRBJ2-2 NA TRBV6-5 17 TGTGCCAGCAGTGTCGAGCCGGGACCATTTTATGCCGGGGAGCTGTTTTTT CASSVEPGPFYAGELFF
many TRBJ1-2 NA TRBV29-1 12 TGCAGCGTTGGGAGTACAGGGTACGGCTACACCTTC CSVGSTGYGYTF
NA TRBJ2-5 TRBD2 TRBV7-9 17 TGTGCCAGCAGCCAAGGCCTAGCGGGGTCCGCACCAGGGACCCAGTACTTC CASSQGLAGSAPGTQYF
few TRBJ1-1 NA TRBV7-9 14 TGTGCCAGCAGCTTATTGTCGGTGAACACTGAAGCTTTCTTT CASSLLSVNTEAFF
many TRBJ1-2 NA TRBV18 15 TGTGCCAGCTCACCTCCGGGACGGATAAACTATGGCTACACCTTC CASSPPGRINYGYTF
many TRBJ1-1 TRBD1 TRBV20-1 16 TGCAGTGCTAGAAGGCCGGGACAGGGGGAGAACACTGAAGCTTTCTTT CSARRPGQGENTEAFF
medium-sized TRBJ1-1 TRBD1 TRBV12-3/TRBV12-4 15 TGTGCCAGCAGTCCCCGGGACAGGTCAAACACTGAAGCTTTCTTT CASSPRDRSNTEAFF
many TRBJ2-2 TRBD1 TRBV18 15 TGTGCCAGCTCACGGAGGACAGGGGACACCGGGGAGCTGTTTTTT CASSRRTGDTGELFF
many TRBJ2-7 TRBD1 TRBV12-3/TRBV12-4 14 TGTGCCAGCAGTCCCCGGACAGGGGCCTACGAGCAGTACTTC CASSPRTGAYEQYF
NA TRBJ1-3 NA TRBV7-2 15 TGTGCCAGCAGCTTAGTGGAAAACTCTGGAAACACCATATATTTT CASSLVENSGNTIYF